The sequence of this TCR beta chain was determined in a study of blood T cells in healthy people across ages. This clonotype was seen many times. Its cognate antigen is unknown. Study-wide results and limits: Investigators treated diversity estimates from one million T cells as underestimates. It was found that TCR beta diversity correlated strongly with the percentage of naive T cells. Because sorting was not performed, PBMCs prevented conclusive naive versus antigen-experienced comparison. Among long-lived donors, naive CD4+ cells were more numerous and diversity higher than in aged donors.

Together with a sample-barcoded 5' primer, a J-beta primer mix was included in a second PCR lasting about 6 to 11 cycles. From the 5' RACE reads, TCRdb called clonotypes with MiXCR, one entry per CDR3 protein. This table has approximately 1,000,000 distinct CDR3 sequences, 40% to 50% appearing once. V was clipped by 7 bases and J by 4 bases, with 17 bases between them. There are 13 residues in the CDR3. The germline V gene has CDR1 SQVTM and CDR2 ANQGSEA. J is TRBJ2-7 and V is TRBV29-1, with D possibly matching TRBD2 (5 bases). Sequencing was performed on blood. The sequence was collected from a woman aged 60-75 years in good health. The CDR3 is CSAGVGPRYEQYF. CDR3 nucleotide sequence: TGCAGCGCCGGGGTGGGTCCCCGTTACGAGCAGTACTTC.